This passage covers 3 T cell receptor beta chains from one sample sequenced in a study of T cells after posttransplantation cyclophosphamide (TCRdb year 2016). The library was generated by the immunoSEQ multiplex PCR assay. This is the immuneACCESS table as TCRdb keeps it, with only in-frame sequences that have V and J called. A part of the clones is gone; compared with another copy, unresolved V genes explain less than half, and the rest is unexplained. Counted in this sample were 45,000 to 65,000 clones; around 84% of them appeared once. The ten top clones hold 2.8% of the sample. The sample consisted of PBMCs. The receptors come from a man under 40 with a blood cancer, CMV-positive, and with a related stem cell donor.

This chain links TRBV28 with TRBJ2-2, with D maybe TRBD2 (5 bases). This CDR3 contains 14 residues. Germline CDR1 is MDHEN and CDR2 is SYDVKM. V lost 5 bases to trimming and J lost 6 bases, with 13 bases between them. The CDR3 DNA is TGTGCCAGCAGTACCCGGACTGGTGCCGGGGAGCTGTTTTTT. Its translation is CASSTRTGAGELFF. The whole variable domain, remainder taken from reference TRBV28 and TRBJ2-2, is DVKVTQSSRYLVKRTGEKVFLECVQDMDHENMFWYRQDPGLGLRLIYFSYDVKMKEKGDIPEGYSVSREKKERFSLILESASTNQTSMYLCASSTRTGAGELFFGEGSRLTVL.

V gene TRBV9 combines with J gene TRBJ2-5; 7 positions match TRBD1. V lost 3 bases, J lost 3 bases, and 5 bases stayed unmatched. Germline V gene sequence: CDR1 SGDLS, CDR2 YYNGEE. There are 14 residues in the CDR3. This CDR3 reads CASSDRDREETQYF. Written as DNA, the CDR3 is TGTGCCAGCAGCGACCGGGACAGAGAAGAGACCCAGTACTTC.

V is TRBV30 and J is TRBJ1-6; 9 bases align to TRBD1. Germline lookup yields CDR1 GTSNPN and CDR2 SVGIG (reference sequence). V lost 1 base and J lost 7; bases outside the gene matches: 2. This CDR3 has 14 amino acids. The CDR3 sequence: CAWSGDRGNSPLHF. Here the CDR3 DNA reads TGTGCCTGGAGTGGAGACAGGGGGAATTCACCCCTCCACTTT.